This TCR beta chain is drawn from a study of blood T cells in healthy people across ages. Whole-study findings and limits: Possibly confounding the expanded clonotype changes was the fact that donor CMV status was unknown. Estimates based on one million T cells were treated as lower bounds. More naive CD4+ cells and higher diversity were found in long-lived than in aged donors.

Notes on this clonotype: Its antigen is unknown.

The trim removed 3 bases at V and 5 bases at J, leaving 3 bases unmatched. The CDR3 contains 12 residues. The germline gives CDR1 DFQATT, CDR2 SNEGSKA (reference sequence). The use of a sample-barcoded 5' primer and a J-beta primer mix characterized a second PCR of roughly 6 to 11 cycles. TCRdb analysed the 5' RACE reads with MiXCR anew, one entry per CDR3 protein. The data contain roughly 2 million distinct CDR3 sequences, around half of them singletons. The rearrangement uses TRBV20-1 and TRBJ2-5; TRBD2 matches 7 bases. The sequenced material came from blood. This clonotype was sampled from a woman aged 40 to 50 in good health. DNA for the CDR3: TGCAGTGCTAGTGAGGGAGGGGAGACCCAGTACTTC. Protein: CSASEGGETQYF.